Below are 20 T cell receptor beta chains sequenced from a single sample in a study of blood T cell repertoires in COVID-19. Repertoires were generated with immunoSEQ multiplex PCR, while TCRdb's copy carries only in-frame clones and drops some. This sample carries approximately 150,000 clones, 88% of them seen once, and the ten largest clones take about 1.7%. The material sequenced was peripheral blood. These TCRs come from a man between 65 and 85 years old with acute or convalescent COVID-19.

This chain links TRBV6-2 or TRBV6-3 with TRBJ2-7; D possibly corresponds to TRBD2 (5 bases). V lost 2 bases, J lost 3 bases, and 8 bases lay in between. The CDR3 totals 13 residues. Germline CDR1 reads MNHEY; CDR2 reads SVGEGT. In DNA, the CDR3 is TGTGCCAGCAGTTACACGGGAATCTACGAGCAGTACTTC. Amino acids: CASSYTGIYEQYF.

This clone was recorded once. J is TRBJ2-3 and V is TRBV9; 8 positions match TRBD2. V shed 1 base and J 4 bases; nucleotides not matched to a gene: 5. Germline V lookup: CDR1 SGDLS, CDR2 YYNGEE. This CDR3 region has 15 residues. The CDR3 DNA reads TGTGCCAGCAGCGTAAGTAGCGGGGCGGCAGATACGCAGTATTTT. Its translation: CASSVSSGAADTQYF.

The rearrangement joins TRBV7-2 to TRBJ2-1; D gene ambiguous. The CDR3 extends over 15 amino acids. With 1 base removed from V and 2 bases from J, the gap between germline ends came to 9 bases. CDR1 and CDR2 (germline): SGHTA, FQGNSA. In DNA, the CDR3 is TGTGCCAGCAGCTTAGAGGCTCAGGCCTACAATGAGCAGTTCTTC. Translating it yields CASSLEAQAYNEQFF.

V and J are TRBV5-1 and TRBJ1-1; TRBD1 matches 7 bases. J lost 6 bases, V lost 3 bases, and 11 bases had no gene match. The CDR3 extends over 15 amino acids. Germline V gene sequence: CDR1 SGHRS, CDR2 YFSETQ. The CDR3 protein is CASSWKSPGQAEAFF. DNA of the CDR3: TGCGCCAGCAGCTGGAAGAGCCCCGGACAGGCTGAAGCTTTCTTT.

This sequence joins TRBV20-1 and TRBJ2-7; TRBD1 matches at 7 bases. V gave up 6 bases and J gave up 2 bases; unmatched junction bases: 1. In germline, CDR1 is DFQATT, CDR2 SNEGSKA (reference sequence). This CDR3 contains 11 residues. The CDR3 reads CSAGTAYEQYF. In nucleotides, the CDR3 is TGCAGTGCGGGGACAGCCTACGAGCAGTACTTC.

The chain employs TRBV30 and TRBJ1-3; D is possibly TRBD1 (6 bases). Trimming took off 4 bases at V and 4 bases at J, with 11 bases between the two ends. CDR3 size: 13 residues. Germline V lookup: CDR1 GTSNPN, CDR2 SVGIG (reference sequence). The CDR3 nucleotides read TGTGCCTGGAACAGGGACGGGGGAAACACCATATATTTT. This gives the protein CAWNRDGGNTIYF.

The V gene is TRBV6-5, the J gene TRBJ1-4; 11 bases are a match to TRBD1. The germline CDR1 and CDR2 sequences are MNHEY and SVGAGI. The CDR3 extends over 15 amino acids. Trimming removed 7 bases from V and 7 bases from J; junction bases left unmatched: 8. The CDR3 region is CASITGQGAFEKLFF. The CDR3 DNA is TGTGCCAGCATTACCGGACAGGGGGCATTTGAAAAACTGTTTTTT.

The gene calls are TRBV7-3 and TRBJ2-5, with TRBD1 identical over 8 bases. CDR3 length: 16 amino acids. Trimming removed 4 bases from V and 7 bases from J; junction bases left unmatched: 14. Looked up from germline, CDR1 is SGHTA and CDR2 is FQGTGA. The CDR3 protein is CASSSPSQGASGTQYF. CDR3 nucleotide sequence: TGTGCCAGCAGCTCGCCGAGCCAGGGGGCCTCAGGGACCCAGTACTTC.

The chain couples TRBV2 to TRBJ2-7; 8 nucleotides line up with TRBD1. There are 15 residues in the CDR3. Germline loops: CDR1 SNHLY, CDR2 FYNNEI. The V segment lost 6 bases and the J segment 3 bases; nucleotides outside the gene matches: 10. The DNA of the CDR3 is TGTGCCAGCAGACGGGACAGGCTGTCTCTCTACGAGCAGTACTTC. This codes for CASRRDRLSLYEQYF. Full variable domain (outside the CDR3, taken from reference TRBV2 and TRBJ2-7): EPEVTQTPSHQVTQMGQEVILRCVPISNHLYFYWYRQILGQKVEFLVSFYNNEISEKSEIFDDQFSVERPDGSNFTLKIRSTKLEDSAMYFCASRRDRLSLYEQYFGPGTRLTVT.

The chain joins TRBV6-1 to TRBJ2-7, with 8 bases lining up with TRBD1. Per germline, CDR1 MNHNS and CDR2 SASEGT. V shed 2 bases, J shed 2 bases, and the junction held 17 bases outside the gene matches. The CDR3 runs 19 residues. CDR3 DNA: TGTGCCAGCAGTGAATGGGCAGGGGGCCGACCGAGTAGCCCCTACGAGCAGTACTTC. Its protein is CASSEWAGGRPSSPYEQYF.

This clone showed up just once. The chain recombines TRBV2 with TRBJ1-5, with D maybe TRBD1 (5 bases). V dropped 7 bases and J dropped 6 bases, with 13 bases sitting between them. Germline V gene lookup returns CDR1 SNHLY and CDR2 FYNNEI. This CDR3 contains 13 residues. The CDR3 protein is CASNQEQGQPQHF. CDR3 nucleotides: TGTGCCAGCAATCAGGAGCAGGGTCAGCCCCAGCATTTT.

The chain uses TRBV5-1 and TRBJ1-2; 9 nucleotides align to TRBD1. Germline V gene data show CDR1 as SGHRS and CDR2 as YFSETQ. The CDR3 runs 14 residues. Unmatched junction bases numbered 6, after V lost 4 bases and J lost 5 bases. The chain's CDR3 is CASSPGTGTYGYTF. The CDR3 bases are TGCGCCAGCAGCCCGGGGACAGGGACATATGGCTACACCTTC.

CDR3 sequence reads: CASSFKGQGVEQFF. For the CDR3, the DNA is TGCGCCAGCAGTTTTAAGGGACAGGGAGTCGAGCAGTTCTTC. The chain recombines TRBV5-1 with TRBJ2-1; 9 nucleotides agree with TRBD1. Unmatched junction bases numbered 10, after V lost 5 bases and J lost 10 bases. This CDR3 has 14 amino acids. Germline V gene lookup returns CDR1 SGHRS and CDR2 YFSETQ.

The chain uses TRBV5-5 and TRBJ2-6, with 10 nucleotides matching TRBD1. Germline CDR1 is SGHKS and CDR2 is YYEKEE (reference sequence). The J segment lost 3 bases and the V segment lost 8 bases, leaving 5 bases of the junction unmatched. The CDR3 loop spans 15 amino acids. As DNA, the CDR3 is TGTGCCAGTCGACAGGGGGCCGGTGGGGCCAACGTCCTGACTTTC. It translates to CASRQGAGGANVLTF.

The chain is built from TRBV4-1 and TRBJ1-2; weak D call: TRBD1 (5 bases). The CDR3 sequence is 17 residues long. V lost 0 bases to trimming and J lost 1 base, with 15 bases between them. Germline loops: CDR1 MGHRA, CDR2 YSYEKL. The CDR3 is CASSQDGDSSHNYGYTF. The DNA of the CDR3 is TGCGCCAGCAGCCAAGATGGAGACAGCTCCCATAACTATGGCTACACCTTC.

This rearrangement joins TRBV19 to TRBJ2-1, with TRBD1 matching 9 bases. V lost 6 bases to trimming and J lost 7 bases; unmatched junction nucleotides: 13. Germline assignment: CDR1 LNHDA and CDR2 SQIVND (reference sequence). The CDR3 is made up of 16 amino acids. CDR3 region: CASSRGRDRVRNEQFF. In nucleotides, the CDR3 is TGTGCCAGTAGCCGGGGGAGGGACAGGGTTCGGAATGAGCAGTTCTTC.

The J gene is TRBJ2-7, the V gene TRBV9, with 11 bases fitting TRBD2. The length of the CDR3 is 15 residues. The germline CDR1 and CDR2 sequences are SGDLS and YYNGEE. With V trimmed by 2 bases and J by 2 bases, 3 bases remained unmatched. The CDR3 nucleotides read TGTGCCAGCAGCGTTGGGACTAGCGGACCCTACGAGCAGTACTTC. Residues: CASSVGTSGPYEQYF.

This clone was found a few times. V and J are TRBV24-1 and TRBJ1-2; possibly TRBD1 for D (5 bases). CDR3 length equals 14 residues. Trimming pared 1 base from V and 8 bases from J, leaving 13 bases between. The germline gives CDR1 KGHDR, CDR2 SFDVKD. The CDR3 bases are TGTGCCACCAGTGATTTCACCAGGGCTAAGGGCTACACCTTC. Amino acid sequence: CATSDFTRAKGYTF.

The gene calls are TRBV5-6 and TRBJ1-2, with TRBD1 identical over 7 bases. This CDR3 region has 15 residues. V was pared by 5 bases and J by 8 bases, with 15 bases of the junction left unmatched. In germline, CDR1 is SGHDT, CDR2 YYEEEE. CDR3 protein: CASSPAEGASWGYTF. The DNA for the CDR3 is TGTGCCAGCAGTCCTGCAGAGGGGGCATCGTGGGGCTACACCTTC.

J is TRBJ2-3 and V is TRBV11-2; 9 bases are shared with TRBD1. Germline CDR1 and CDR2: SGHAT and FQNNGV. The CDR3 consists of 16 residues. Trimming at V came to 5 bases and at J to 7 bases, leaving 13 bases not matched to a gene. The DNA for the CDR3 is TGTGCCAGCAGCGGTCGACAGGGGGTTAGTCTAAATACGCAGTATTTT. It is translated as CASSGRQGVSLNTQYF. Combining the CDR3 with reference TRBV11-2 and TRBJ2-3 gives the whole variable domain EAGVAQSPRYKIIEKRQSVAFWCNPISGHATLYWYQQILGQGPKLLIQFQNNGVVDDSQLPKDRFSAERLKGVDSTLKIQPAKLEDSAVYLCASSGRQGVSLNTQYFGPGTRLTVL.